This TCR beta chain was captured in a study of cytomegalovirus exposure and HLA in healthy donors (dated by TCRdb to about 2017). About the study as a whole: According to an earlier analysis of a few hundred of the donors, 200 million or so T cells yielded approximately 120 million unique TCR beta sequences and less than 300 Gb of sequence data. About 300 gigabases of sequencing data and 70 million to 100 million unique TCR sequences were included in an early release covering 550 to 650 HLA-typed donors. Of the 350 to 450 genotyped donors, less than 90% were placed in the genetic ancestry cluster associated with self-reported Caucasian donors. The study was designed to test whether signatures of past pathogen exposure could be identified by cataloging public T cell receptors. The study used immunosequencing to profile the T cell repertoires of approximately 640 subjects and linked those repertoires to cytomegalovirus serostatus. A separate validation cohort of about 110 different subjects was used in addition to the roughly 720-subject first cohort. To predict cytomegalovirus infection status, the study brought together high-throughput TCR immunosequencing, statistical association of individual TCRs with disease status, and machine learning. A later analysis re-analyzed previously published TCR beta repertoires from 650 to 800 donors and added high-resolution HLA genotyping to study TCR occurrence patterns. Rather than drawing on any new phenotypic data, the later analysis identified candidate immune exposures from TCR beta sequences and the way those sequences occurred across donors. To decide whether each TCR beta V gene segment behaved as functional or pseudogenic, an earlier analysis of approximately 620 of the donors relied on high-throughput TCR beta sequencing. Donor age, sex, ethnicity and CMV serostatus were collected together with the repertoire data. Genome-wide SNP genotypes for about 65% of the 666 donors were used in a later genetic analysis, which treated that subset as a discovery cohort. All discovery cohort repertoires had been generated on a single sequencing platform. Class I and class II HLA loci were covered by the typing at four-digit resolution. Typing coverage differed by locus: A, B, C, DRB1 and DQB1 were typed in about 620-630 donors, DQA1 in 500 to 550, DPA1 in 600 to 610, and DPB1 in just under 490. A handful of DR-DQ haplotypes were treated as single units for association and clustering because of strong linkage in the cohort. Among about 360 genotyped donors of the cohort, an average of around 240,000 unique TCR beta nucleotide sequences were sequenced per donor, roughly 20% of them non-productive. Study-wide conclusions, independent of this receptor: A later analysis associated around 16,000 TCR beta sequences with specific HLA alleles at a false discovery rate of 0.05. Presence/absence analyses assumed roughly uniform sequencing depth across donors, an assumption that may not hold. In both the original and validation cohorts, the classifier was reported to diagnose cytomegalovirus status with high specificity and sensitivity. When HLA alleles, especially DR and DQ, strongly co-occurred, attributing TCR associations to individual alleles was difficult. Several of the top co-occurrence clusters appeared to be linked to parvovirus B19, influenza, CMV and Epstein-Barr virus, according to a later analysis. Because some donors lacked HLA typing at each locus, the association tests relied only on the typed subset. The cohort was sequenced for TCR beta chains only, and without alpha or paired-chain data the features that could be detected were limited. In a later analysis, HLA-associated TCR beta chains were found to be more clonally expanded and to have lower generation probabilities than equally common non-associated chains. An association between a missense DCLRE1C variant and V-gene and J-gene trimming of TCR beta chains was found in a later genetic analysis and replicated in an independent cohort. The authors suggested that the approach could potentially be generalized to other disease states and immunological phenotypes. In an earlier analysis of fewer than 700 of the donors, most TCR beta V segments appeared in productive rearrangements about 87% or about 30% of the time, broadly matching IMGT annotations. Compared with the roughly 700-donor mean, donors in an Asian-associated ancestry cluster had fewer N-insertions in productive TCRs, according to a later genetic analysis. Over 15 rarely observed V segments, including chromosome 9 orphons, were excluded from the earlier analysis of a few hundred of the donors because counts were too low. According to a later analysis, TCR association rates differed among HLA loci, with DRB1 alleles showing the most associated TCRs and HLA-C alleles showing the fewest. A group of highly shared sequence variants was considered likely to be a technical artifact of the sequencing pipeline. Correlated functional status among segregating V segments might be attributable to linkage disequilibrium, but an unknown experimental factor could not be ruled out. In a later analysis, most CMV-associated TCR beta chains were found to appear HLA-restricted, with HLA associations seemingly driven largely by CMV exposure. Across donors, most TCR sequences were observed very rarely, whereas some public TCRs were present in many individuals. Because the 87-base-pair reads could not distinguish some IMGT-functional V segments, including TRBV6-2 and TRBV6-3, those segments were excluded. A further reported finding was that TCR beta sequences accurately predicted the HLA-A and HLA-B alleles for most subjects in the first cohort. Immune exposure information for the cohort was limited to CMV serostatus. A total of 150 or so TCR beta chains were listed by the study as associated with cytomegalovirus. In vitro tests confirmed that a few of the cytomegalovirus-associated TCR beta chains recognize cytomegalovirus antigens.

Library generation was performed with the immunoSEQ multiplex PCR assay. A mixture of 60 forward primers for TCR Vbeta segments and 13 reverse primers for TCR Jbeta segments was used in the multiplex PCR. The CDR3 region of rearranged TCR beta genes was amplified from genomic DNA with a multiplex PCR assay. The Illumina HiSeq System was used to sequence the amplified TCR beta libraries as 87-base-pair reads. The paper's processing steps were these. Across the 700 or so repertoires, a later analysis counted some 81 million unique TCR beta chains, 8.5 million to 12 million of which were shared by at least two donors. A nearest-neighbor algorithm error-corrected the raw reads and collapsed the reads into unique sequences, merging closely related sequences to remove PCR and sequencing errors. CDR3 sequences were aligned to IMGT reference sequences to assign V, D and J gene segments. Each retained sequence needed at least a six-nucleotide match to both a V gene segment and a J gene segment. A rearrangement counted as productive if the CDR3 had no stop codons and remained in frame with V and J, and every other rearrangement counted as non-productive. Following IMGT convention, CDR3 was defined as the stretch from the second conserved V-encoded cysteine to the conserved J-encoded phenylalanine. In an earlier analysis of around 600 of the donors, sequences lacking an unambiguous match to a single V gene segment were excluded. An earlier analysis of approximately 590 of the donors classified V segments as functional when productive rearrangements were above 56.7% and as segregating when the standard deviation between donors was above 5%. A statistical classification framework was built to diagnose cytomegalovirus status from the catalog of TCR beta chain sequences. In a later analysis, V and J genes were assigned by comparing TCR nucleotide sequences against IMGT/GENE-DB human TR gene sequences. A later analysis assigned CDR3 sequences and most-parsimonious VDJ recombination scenarios with the TCRdist pipeline. In a later analysis, each TCR beta chain was defined by its CDR3 amino acid sequence together with its V-gene family, and reads lacking a unique V-gene family were excluded. As a way to deal with suspected cross-contamination and a sequencing artifact, a later analysis dropped 450 to 600 nucleotide sequences that were highly shared and had low generation probability. For each public chain, a later analysis derived a clonal expansion index from normalized ranks of inferred template counts within each repertoire. Generation probabilities in a later analysis came from a VDJ recombination model fitted to out-of-frame rearrangements, and those results were checked against IGoR. A later analysis scored TCR-TCR, TCR-HLA and TCR-CMV co-occurrence with hypergeometric tests, applying a repertoire-size bias correction to TCR pairs. False discovery rates were estimated in a later analysis by permuting HLA or CMV assignments 20 times. In a later analysis, co-occurring TCRs were grouped using DBSCAN, with TCRdist sequence similarity added in when clustering inside HLA-allele-positive subsets. Repertoires with fewer than 30,000 or more than 120,000 public chains, plus five repertoires with anomalous nucleotide sharing, were excluded from co-occurrence clustering. The table was pulled from immuneACCESS by TCRdb, which kept in-frame rearrangements only. Such tables lose some clones; where checked, under half of the loss comes from unresolved V genes, and the rest has no known cause. The D gene and trimming were derived from the DNA, and the V and J assignments and clone size from that table. The sample table holds approximately 170,000 clones, of which about four fifths were seen once. 2.4% of the sample goes to the ten largest clones.

The CDR3 starts with the cysteine, ends with the phenylalanine, and has 14 residues. Just CDR3 DNA is preserved here, 42 bases in frame from base 1. Trimming removed 3 bases from V and 3 bases from J; the gene matches leave 3 bases unexplained. The germline V gene provides CDR1 MGHRA and CDR2 YSYEKL. In the case of this clone: Its cognate antigen has yet to be identified. Base qualities are not provided; no much larger clone lies one nucleotide away.

In total, roughly 670 healthy bone marrow donors made up the cohort. All cohort members were sampled while nominally healthy, although unrecorded immune exposures were likely present. The donor tested CMV seronegative and was one of the 352 seronegative cohort members. Each donor provided a peripheral blood sample, and peripheral blood mononuclear cells were used for TCR beta sequencing. Genomic DNA was extracted from the blood cell samples with the Qiagen DNeasy Blood Extraction Kit. The TCR was taken from a male donor in good health and CMV-seronegative. Sequencing input: PBMCs. The chain is assembled from TRBV4-1 and TRBJ2-5; TRBD2 fits 8 bases in the junction. The nucleotides read TGCGCCAGCAGCCAGACTAGCGTGAAAGAGACCCAGTACTTC. It codes for CASSQTSVKETQYF.